Each of the 21 T cell receptor beta chains below was sequenced from the same sample in a study of tumor-infiltrating lymphocytes in primary liver carcinoma. TCR beta cDNA was made from 500 ng total RNA with a constant-region primer. Employing slightly modified ARM-PCR, three nested multiplex PCR rounds were run, and these gave rise to the TCR beta libraries. For approximately 11 cycles apiece, the opening two PCR rounds ran with TRBV1-TRBV30 forward primers and a C-beta reverse primer. TCRdb fed the multiplex PCR reads into MiXCR, producing one record per CDR3 protein. Of approximately 110,000 distinct CDR3 sequences in the sample, 64% were seen once. Co-extraction of both nucleic acids (RNA and DNA) used roughly 18-32 mg of unsorted bulk tissue. The specimen sequenced was liver tumor tissue from sampling region 3. Documented subset: tumor region T3, left-lateral pole. These receptors all come from a woman aged 55 to 70 with primary liver carcinoma and hepatitis B virus infection.

As for this clonotype: One junction end does not reproduce the germline sequence, and a read error may be involved. This chain uses TRBV5-8 with TRBJ2-6, with D possibly TRBD1 on 8 matching bases. The CDR3 totals 19 residues. Germline V gene data show CDR1 as SGHTS and CDR2 as YDEGEE. CDR3 region: CASSSTGGDSLSGANALTF. In DNA, the CDR3 is TGTGCCAGCAGCTCAACAGGGGGGGATAGCCTCTCTGGGGCCAACGCCCTGACTTTC.

Concerning this clonotype: One end of the junction does not line up with germline, which may come from a read error. The CDR3 here is CASSQAWREVHETQYF. CDR3 nucleotide sequence: TGTGCCAGCAGCCAAGCCTGGCGGGAGGTCCATGAGACTCAGTACTTC. The gene calls are TRBV4-2 and TRBJ2-5, with TRBD2 matching over 8 bases. This CDR3 has 16 residues. Germline CDR1 reads LGHNA; CDR2 reads YNFKEQ.

Turning to this clonotype: Possible read error: a much larger clone is one base away. V and J are TRBV7-9 and TRBJ2-6, with unresolved D. The V gene's germline CDR1 is SEHNR and CDR2 FQNEAQ (reference sequence). This CDR3 is 16 amino acids long. CDR3 sequence reads: CASSLAMVSGVNVLTF. CDR3 coding DNA: TGTGCCAGCAGCTTAGCGATGGTCTCTGGGGTCAACGTCCTGACTTTC.

A remark on this clonotype: The junction departs from germline at one end; a sequencing error may be responsible. The chain is built from TRBV4-2 and TRBJ2-7; TRBD2 aligns across 12 bases. This CDR3 spans 14 amino acids. The germline V gene has CDR1 LGHNA and CDR2 YNFKEQ. CDR3 sequence (DNA): TGTGGCAGCAGCCAAGATAGACTAGCGGGAGAGACCTACTTC. It specifies CGSSQDRLAGETYF.

Concerning this clonotype: A junction end diverges from the germline sequence, so it may reflect a read error. The gene calls are TRBV10-3 and TRBJ1-1, with 7 bases lining up with TRBD1. Germline-derived CDR1 and CDR2 are ENHRY and SYGVKD. This CDR3 region has 15 residues. The CDR3 bases are TGTGCCATCAGTGAGTCGACAGGGTTGGATACTGAAGCTGTCTTT. Translation: CAISESTGLDTEAVF.

Worth noting for this clonotype: A read error is possible here, since a much larger clone lies one base away. Here the CDR3 DNA reads TGTGCCGGCAGTTTTGCTTCCTACGAGCAGTACTTC. This sequence encodes CAGSFASYEQYF. This chain uses TRBV12-3 or TRBV12-4 with TRBJ2-7; no reliable D call. This CDR3 spans 12 amino acids.

On this clonotype: This may be a read error: a much more frequent sequence differs by one nucleotide. The chain carries TRBV6-5 and TRBJ2-1, with 8 bases identical to TRBD2. The germline V gene encodes CDR1 MNHEY and CDR2 SVGAGI. After removal of 4 bases from V and 8 bases from J, the junction contained 10 bases not matched to a gene. CDR3 length equals 15 residues. DNA for the CDR3: TGTGCCAGCAGTTGCGTCCGGGAGGGCCGTCATGAGCAGTTCTTC. Protein: CASSCVREGRHEQFF.

Turning to this clonotype: This clone may be a read error of a much larger clone one base away. This chain connects TRBV10-2 to TRBJ1-1; D is perhaps TRBD1 (6 bases). From germline, CDR1 is WSHSY and CDR2 SAAADI. This CDR3 contains 14 residues. DNA of the CDR3: TGCGCCAGCAGTGAGTCGCGGGGGGACACTGAAGCTCTCTTT. This translates into CASSESRGDTEALF.

The sample holds many counts of this clonotype. The chain carries TRBV14 and TRBJ2-7; no clear D gene. V lost 0 bases and J 2 bases, leaving 11 bases between the germline ends. This CDR3 contains 15 residues. Germline CDR1 and CDR2: SGHDN and FVKESK. The CDR3 nucleotides are TGTGCCAGCAGCCAAGATCTTGACCGCACCTACGAGCAGTACTTC. Residues: CASSQDLDRTYEQYF.

Worth noting for this clonotype: A clone one base away is much larger, so this may be a read error. The chain is built from TRBV14 and TRBJ1-4; no definite D call. V shed 1 base and J shed 8 bases, with 8 bases lying between them. The CDR3 is 13 amino acids. CDR1 SGHDN and CDR2 FVKESK come from the germline V gene. In DNA form, the CDR3 reads TGTGCCAGCAGCCAAGGGAACGGGGAAAAACTGTTTTTT. Translated: CASSQGNGEKLFF.

This clonotype was recorded many times. The chain uses TRBV6-2 or TRBV6-3 and TRBJ2-4; D possibly uses TRBD1 or TRBD2 (5 bases each). The CDR3 consists of 14 residues. Germline CDR1 is MNHEY and CDR2 is SVGEGT. The V and J ends lost 2 bases and 5 bases respectively, with 10 bases between them. The CDR3 loop reads CASSYGGVENIQYF. CDR3 nucleotides: TGTGCCAGCAGTTACGGGGGAGTCGAAAACATTCAGTACTTC.

This clonotype showed up just once. The rearrangement uses TRBV9 and TRBJ2-1; a weak D match, TRBD2 (5 bases). V was cut by 3 bases and J by 7 bases, with 14 bases left in between. The CDR3 is 14 residues long. Germline V CDR1 and CDR2: SGDLS, YYNGEE. CDR3 region: CASSGGGRANEQFF. CDR3 nucleotide sequence: TGTGCCAGCAGCGGAGGCGGGCGGGCGAATGAGCAGTTCTTC.

Comments on this clonotype: The junction does not match germline at one end; this may be a read error. The rearrangement uses TRBV11-2 and TRBJ2-4; TRBD1 matches at 7 bases. Per the germline V gene, CDR1 is SGHAT and CDR2 is FQNNGV. This CDR3 has 13 residues. The CDR3: CANSLREGGTQYF. The CDR3 coding sequence is TGTGCCAACAGCTTAAGGGAAGGGGGCACTCAGTACTTC. The whole variable domain, filled in from reference TRBV11-2 and TRBJ2-4, reads EAGVAQSPRYKIIEKRQSVAFWCNPISGHATLYWYQQILGQGPKLLIQFQNNGVVDDSQLPKDRFSAERLKGVDSTLKIQPAKLEDSAVYLCANSLREGGTQYFGAGTRLSVL.

As concerns this clonotype: The junction shows a germline mismatch at one end, possibly a read error. The chain employs TRBV12-3 or TRBV12-4 and TRBJ2-7; D is unclear. The CDR3 consists of 12 residues. In nucleotides, the CDR3 is TGTGCCAACAGTCTCAGAACGTACGAGCAGTACTTC. The encoded protein is CANSLRTYEQYF.

The genes are TRBV10-2 and TRBJ2-1, with D unclear. Germline assignment: CDR1 WSHSY and CDR2 SAAADI. V lost 5 bases and J 7 bases, leaving 9 bases between the germline ends. The CDR3 covers 12 residues. CDR3 amino acids: CASSQTENEQFF. CDR3 sequence (DNA): TGCGCCAGCAGTCAAACTGAGAATGAGCAGTTCTTC.

Note on this clonotype: Germline and junction disagree at one end, which may indicate a read error. CDR3: CASGDRGLAGVGEPFF. The CDR3 DNA sequence: TGTGCCAGCGGCGACCGGGGACTAGCGGGGGTCGGGGAGCCGTTTTTT. V and J are TRBV11-2 and TRBJ2-2; TRBD2 agrees at 14 bases. Germline V gives CDR1 SGHAT, CDR2 FQNNGV. There are 16 residues in the CDR3.

Turning to this clonotype: One junction end does not reproduce the germline sequence, and a read error may be involved. The CDR3, as DNA: TGTGCCACGATTGGAGCGGGGGGGACAGATACGCAGTTTTTT. Translated: CATIGAGGTDTQFF. This chain connects TRBV15 to TRBJ2-3; 10 bases agree with TRBD2. This CDR3 has 14 amino acids. Germline assignment: CDR1 LNHNV and CDR2 YYDKDF (reference sequence).

This clonotype came up once. This CDR3 is missing its conserved last phenylalanine or tryptophan, likely due to a read error. The chain combines TRBV10-3 with TRBJ1-1; 8 positions match TRBD1. The germline CDR1 and CDR2 sequences are ENHRY and SYGVKD. This CDR3 region has 15 residues. Trimming took 6 bases from V and 1 from J; bases not matched to a gene: 7. The CDR3 coding sequence is TGTGCCATCAGGGACTACAGGGGGGCGAACACTGAAGCTTTCTTA. Translated, it gives CAIRDYRGANTEAFL.

The sample holds one count of this clonotype. Because it lacks the conserved phenylalanine or tryptophan at the end, this CDR3 is likely a read error. V and J are TRBV11-2 and TRBJ2-3; D possibly uses TRBD1 or TRBD2 (5 bases each). The CDR3 is made up of 12 amino acids. Germline CDR1 SGHAT, CDR2 FQNNGV. The CDR3 protein is CTSTLGDGTQYL. CDR3 coding DNA: TGTACCAGCACCTTAGGGGACGGCACGCAGTATCTT.

As to this clonotype: A junction boundary mismatches the germline segment, possibly from a read error. J is TRBJ2-7 and V is TRBV11-2, with TRBD2 matching 14 bases. Germline loops: CDR1 SGHAT, CDR2 FQNNGV. The CDR3 consists of 20 residues. In DNA form, the CDR3 reads TGTGCCAGCAGCACTCTACATGGGGCGGGACTAGCGGGGGCGATCTACGAGCAATACTTC. This encodes CASSTLHGAGLAGAIYEQYF.

This clonotype appeared a few times. A single base separates this from a much larger clone, so it may be a read error. The chain employs TRBV6-1 and TRBJ2-3, with D uncertain. This CDR3 is 14 amino acids long. In germline, CDR1 is MNHNS, CDR2 SASEGT. This chain's CDR3 is CTSSGSRSTDTQYF. The CDR3 nucleotides read TGTACCAGCAGTGGAAGTCGGTCCACAGATACGCAGTATTTT.